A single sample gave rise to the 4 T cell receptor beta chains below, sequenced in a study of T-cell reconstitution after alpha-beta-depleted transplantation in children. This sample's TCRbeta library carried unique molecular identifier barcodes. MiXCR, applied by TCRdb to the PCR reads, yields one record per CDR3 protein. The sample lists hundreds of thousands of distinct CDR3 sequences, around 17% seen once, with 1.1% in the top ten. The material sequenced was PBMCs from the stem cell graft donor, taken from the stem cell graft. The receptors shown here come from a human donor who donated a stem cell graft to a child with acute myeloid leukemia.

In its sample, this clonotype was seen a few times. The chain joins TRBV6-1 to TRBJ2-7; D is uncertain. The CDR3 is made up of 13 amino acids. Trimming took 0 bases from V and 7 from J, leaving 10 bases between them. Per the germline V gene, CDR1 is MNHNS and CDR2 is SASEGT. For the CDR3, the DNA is TGTGCCAGCAGTGAAGCTGGGGTTTTGGAGCAGTACGTC. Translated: CASSEAGVLEQYV.

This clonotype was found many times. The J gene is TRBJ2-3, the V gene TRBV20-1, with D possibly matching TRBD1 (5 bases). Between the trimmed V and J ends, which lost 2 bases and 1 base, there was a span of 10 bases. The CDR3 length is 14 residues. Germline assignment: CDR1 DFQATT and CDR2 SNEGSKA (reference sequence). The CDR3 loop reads CSARQARGTDTQYF. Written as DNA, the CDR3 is TGCAGTGCTAGACAGGCCAGGGGCACAGATACGCAGTATTTT.

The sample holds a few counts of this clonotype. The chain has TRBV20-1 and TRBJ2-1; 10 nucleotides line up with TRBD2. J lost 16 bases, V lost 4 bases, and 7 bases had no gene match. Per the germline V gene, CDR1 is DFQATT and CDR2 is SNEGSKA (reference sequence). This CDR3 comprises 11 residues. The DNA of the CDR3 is TGCAGTGCTAAGCCTGGGACTAGCGAATTCTTC. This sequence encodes CSAKPGTSEFF.

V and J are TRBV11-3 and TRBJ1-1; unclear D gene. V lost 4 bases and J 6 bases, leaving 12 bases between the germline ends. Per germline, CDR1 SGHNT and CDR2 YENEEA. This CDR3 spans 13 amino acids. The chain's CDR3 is CASSSGGRAEAFF. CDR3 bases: TGTGCCAGCAGCTCCGGAGGAAGGGCTGAAGCTTTCTTT.